The table lists the clone carrying this TCR beta chain with a few counts. TCRdb redid the calling of the 5' RACE reads with MiXCR, one entry per CDR3 protein. The sample consists of approximately 32,000 distinct CDR3 sequences, over 4.5% of them appearing once. Germline CDR1 is KGHSH and CDR2 is LQKENI. The CDR3 spans 15 residues. Trimming left V 6 bases short and J 0 bases short, with 14 bases between. The data derive from a study of early T cells in non-severe SARS-CoV-2 infection. This receptor was taken from an adult who was a healthcare worker with PCR-confirmed SARS-CoV-2 infection or an uninfected control (not recorded which). The sequencing input was whole blood. This chain uses TRBV18 with TRBJ1-1, with D perhaps matching TRBD1 (5 bases). CDR3 bases: TGTGCCAGCTCCCCCCAATCGGACATGAACACTGAAGCTTTCTTT. Protein sequence: CASSPQSDMNTEAFF.